These 27 T cell receptor beta chains share one sample of origin, sequenced in a study of blood T cell repertoires in COVID-19 (dated by TCRdb to 2020 to 2022). Receptor amplification or capture employed the immunoSEQ multiplex PCR assay. TCRdb obtained this table from immuneACCESS and retained in-frame rearrangements with V and J assigned. These tables miss some clones; where compared with another copy, unresolved V genes account for less than half of the shortfall, and the remainder is unexplained. This sample lists around 250,000 clones; around 88% were detected once. Jointly, the top ten make up around 4% of the sample. Sequenced material: PBMCs or T cells enriched from blood (not recorded which). These receptors were taken from a woman aged 25 to 45 who had recovered from COVID-19.

CDR3 coding DNA: TGTGCCAGCAGTATTACAGGGAGGAACACTGAAGCTTTCTTT. Its translation is CASSITGRNTEAFF. The J gene is TRBJ1-1, the V gene TRBV28; maybe TRBD1 (6 bases). The CDR3 sequence is 14 residues long. Trimming left V 5 bases short and J 1 base short, with 11 bases between. Germline V gene sequence: CDR1 MDHEN, CDR2 SYDVKM.

The V and J genes are TRBV24-1 and TRBJ1-5; weak D call: TRBD1 (5 bases). The CDR3 length is 16 residues. Trimming cost V 7 bases and J 2 bases, with 17 bases left between them. Germline V lookup: CDR1 KGHDR, CDR2 SFDVKD. The CDR3: CATSSRVGAGNQPQHF. The CDR3 nucleotides read TGTGCCACCAGCAGCAGGGTGGGTGCCGGCAATCAGCCCCAGCATTTT.

The rearrangement links TRBV4-1 to TRBJ1-2; TRBD1 agrees at 8 bases. The CDR3 runs 15 residues. With V trimmed by 2 bases and J by 5 bases, 7 bases remained unmatched. Germline loops: CDR1 MGHRA, CDR2 YSYEKL. CDR3 loop: CASSQPRTGIYGYTF. The CDR3 region has the DNA TGCGCCAGCAGCCAACCACGGACAGGGATTTATGGCTACACCTTC.

This chain uses TRBV6-1 with TRBJ2-7; tentatively, D is TRBD1 (6 bases). Germline lookup yields CDR1 MNHNS and CDR2 SASEGT. The germline V and J ends were trimmed by 2 bases and 2 bases, with 13 bases remaining between them. This CDR3 comprises 15 residues. CDR3 in amino acids: CASSEPPGQPYEQYF. The CDR3, as DNA: TGTGCCAGCAGTGAACCCCCGGGACAACCCTACGAGCAGTACTTC.

This chain joins TRBV6-1 and TRBJ1-5; no reliable D call. CDR3 length: 14 amino acids. With 6 bases removed from V and 0 bases from J, the gap between germline ends came to 9 bases. Germline loops: CDR1 MNHNS, CDR2 SASEGT. CDR3 sequence: CASSPDYSNQPQHF. The DNA of the CDR3 is TGTGCCAGCAGCCCAGACTATAGCAATCAGCCCCAGCATTTT.

The chain has TRBV11-2 and TRBJ1-2, with D possibly being TRBD1 (5 bases). The germline V gene has CDR1 SGHAT and CDR2 FQNNGV. The V end was cut by 0 bases, the J end by 0 bases, with 11 bases between. This CDR3 spans 16 amino acids. As DNA, the CDR3 is TGTGCCAGCAGCTTAGAGATCTGGGGGGCTAACTATGGCTACACCTTC. Protein product: CASSLEIWGANYGYTF.

The chain is built from TRBV5-1 and TRBJ2-2; 10 bases map to TRBD2. From germline, CDR1 is SGHRS and CDR2 YFSETQ. V shed 4 bases and J 7 bases; nucleotides not matched to a gene: 7. This CDR3 has 15 residues. CDR3 nucleotides: TGCGCCAGCAGCCCCGCGGGACTAGCGAACGGGGAGCTGTTTTTT. Its protein product is CASSPAGLANGELFF.

The J gene is TRBJ1-5, the V gene TRBV18; a weak D match, TRBD1 (6 bases). The CDR3 totals 16 residues. CDR1 KGHSH and CDR2 LQKENI come from the germline V gene. Between the trimmed V and J ends, which lost 4 bases and 0 bases, there was a span of 13 bases. In DNA, the CDR3 is TGTGCCAGCTCACTCACAGGGACGAGTAGCAATCAGCCCCAGCATTTT. Amino acid sequence: CASSLTGTSSNQPQHF. Full variable domain (outside the CDR3, taken from reference TRBV18 and TRBJ1-5): NAGVMQNPRHLVRRRGQEARLRCSPMKGHSHVYWYRQLPEEGLKFMVYLQKENIIDESGMPKERFSAEFPKEGPSILRIQQVVRGDSAAYFCASSLTGTSSNQPQHFGDGTRLSIL.

The chain couples TRBV5-1 to TRBJ2-3; 10 bases line up with TRBD2. J lost 4 bases, V lost 4 bases, and 9 bases had no gene match. The CDR3 extends over 16 amino acids. Looked up from germline, CDR1 is SGHRS and CDR2 is YFSETQ. Here the CDR3 DNA reads TGCGCCAGCAGCCTTACAGCTAGCGGGAGAGCAGATACGCAGTATTTT. Amino acids: CASSLTASGRADTQYF.

V is TRBV20-1 and J is TRBJ2-7; the match to TRBD1 covers 9 bases. CDR1 and CDR2 (germline): DFQATT, SNEGSKA (reference sequence). The J segment lost 6 bases and the V segment lost 5 bases, leaving 2 bases of the junction unmatched. The CDR3 has 11 residues. CDR3 in amino acids: CSASTGGEQYF. The CDR3 coding sequence is TGCAGTGCTTCGACAGGGGGCGAGCAGTACTTC.

The rearrangement uses TRBV6-4 and TRBJ1-1; D not certain. V lost 4 bases and J lost 2, with 8 bases in between. The CDR3 runs to 13 residues. Germline values: CDR1 MRHNA, CDR2 SNTAGT. CDR3 nucleotide sequence: TGTGCCAGCAGTGTGACTGAAAACACTGAAGCTTTCTTT. Amino acid sequence: CASSVTENTEAFF.

In DNA, the CDR3 is TGTGCCAGCATAGACGGGGTTGCGGGGGAGCTGTTTTTT. This sequence encodes CASIDGVAGELFF. This chain joins TRBV28 and TRBJ2-2, with a tentative D call TRBD2 (5 bases). Germline CDR1 reads MDHEN; CDR2 reads SYDVKM. This CDR3 has 13 residues. V lost 7 bases to trimming and J lost 8 bases, with 14 bases between them.

The genes are TRBV19 and TRBJ1-2; TRBD1 agrees at 8 bases. After removal of 5 bases from V and 6 bases from J, the junction contained 8 bases not matched to a gene. This CDR3 contains 14 residues. The germline gives CDR1 LNHDA, CDR2 SQIVND (reference sequence). The CDR3 DNA follows: TGTGCCAGTAGTCTAGGACAGGGTTGGAATGGCTACACCTTC. It yields the protein CASSLGQGWNGYTF.

The V gene is TRBV30, the J gene TRBJ1-2; D is unclear. This CDR3 spans 12 amino acids. Germline V gives CDR1 GTSNPN, CDR2 SVGIG (reference sequence). The germline V and J ends were trimmed by 2 bases and 7 bases, with 11 bases remaining between them. This chain's CDR3 is CAWSLQAVGYTF. The CDR3 region has the DNA TGTGCCTGGAGTTTGCAGGCCGTTGGCTACACCTTC.

This sequence joins TRBV2 and TRBJ2-2; 9 bases line up with TRBD1. The CDR3 contains 17 residues. Germline trimming cut 2 bases from V and 4 bases from J; bases unmatched to any gene: 8. CDR1 SNHLY and CDR2 FYNNEI come from the germline V gene. CDR3 loop: CASSEPRDREITGELFF. In DNA, the CDR3 is TGTGCCAGCAGTGAACCCAGGGACAGGGAAATCACCGGGGAGCTGTTTTTT.

The chain is built from TRBV6-5 and TRBJ2-7; D may be TRBD2 (6 bases). Germline V gene data show CDR1 as MNHEY and CDR2 as SVGAGI. Trimming stripped 2 bases from V and 5 bases from J, with 13 bases between. The CDR3 has 14 residues. For the CDR3, the DNA is TGTGCCAGCAGTTACGGGGGAGGTGTGAACGAGCAGTACTTC. This gives the protein CASSYGGGVNEQYF.

The V gene is TRBV19, the J gene TRBJ2-1; a weak D match, TRBD2 (7 bases). This CDR3 is built from 14 residues. From germline, CDR1 is LNHDA and CDR2 SQIVND (reference sequence). V gave up 3 bases and J gave up 10 bases, with 16 bases separating them. This chain's CDR3 is CASSIVGGPKEQFF. As DNA, the CDR3 is TGTGCCAGTAGTATTGTCGGGGGGCCTAAGGAGCAGTTCTTC.

The CDR3, as DNA: TGTGCCAGCAGTTCGAGTACGCGCGCGAGGAACACTGAAGCTTTCTTT. Amino acids: CASSSSTRARNTEAFF. The chain links TRBV28 to TRBJ1-1; D remains ambiguous. The CDR3 extends over 16 amino acids. Deletions cut 4 bases from V and 1 base from J, with 16 bases between. In germline, CDR1 is MDHEN, CDR2 SYDVKM.

The rearrangement links TRBV19 to TRBJ1-1; tentatively, D is TRBD1 (5 bases). V shed 4 bases and J shed 3 bases, with 18 bases lying between them. The CDR3 totals 16 residues. CDR1 is LNHDA and CDR2 is SQIVND in the germline V gene (reference sequence). As DNA, the CDR3 is TGTGCCAGTAGTAGCAAAAGGTCGCCGGGGGACACTGAAGCTTTCTTT. Protein: CASSSKRSPGDTEAFF.

The chain carries TRBV7-2 and TRBJ2-5; D remains unclear. V lost 3 bases and J lost 1, with 3 bases in between. Germline V gene data show CDR1 as SGHTA and CDR2 as FQGNSA. CDR3 size: 12 residues. The CDR3 is CASSFIQETQYF. The CDR3 bases are TGTGCCAGCAGCTTTATCCAAGAGACCCAGTACTTC. Together with reference TRBV7-2 and TRBJ2-5, the CDR3 gives the full variable domain: GAGVSQSPSNKVTEKGKDVELRCDPISGHTALYWYRQSLGQGLEFLIYFQGNSAPDKSGLPSDRFSAERTGGSVSTLTIQRTQQEDSAVYLCASSFIQETQYFGPGTRLLVL.

The chain recombines TRBV19 with TRBJ1-2; D is possibly TRBD1 (6 bases). The V end was cut by 5 bases, the J end by 2 bases, with 12 bases between. The CDR3 consists of 14 residues. CDR1 is LNHDA, CDR2 SQIVND, per germline (reference sequence). CDR3 in DNA: TGTGCCAGTAGTTACAGGGTTTCGAACTATGGCTACACCTTC. This codes for CASSYRVSNYGYTF.

The V call is TRBV19, the J call TRBJ1-2; 8 nucleotides line up with TRBD1. Germline CDR1 reads LNHDA; CDR2 reads SQIVND (reference sequence). Trimming removed 4 bases from V and 8 bases from J; junction bases left unmatched: 6. The CDR3 has 13 residues. CDR3 bases: TGTGCCAGTAGTACGACAGGGGAACGCGGCTACACCTTC. This gives the protein CASSTTGERGYTF.

Notes on this clone: The germline gene is not matched at one end of the junction; a read error may be the cause. The rearrangement uses TRBV7-7 and TRBJ2-3, with TRBD1 matching over 8 bases. The V gene's germline CDR1 is SSHAT and CDR2 FNYEAQ (reference sequence). There are 16 residues in the CDR3. CDR3 sequence (DNA): TGTGCTAGCAGCAGGGGGACAGGATCTAGCACAGATACGCAGTATTTT. Its protein is CASSRGTGSSTDTQYF. Combining the CDR3 with reference TRBV7-7 and TRBJ2-3 gives the whole variable domain GAGVSQSPRYKVTKRGQDVTLRCDPISSHATLYWYQQALGQGPEFLTYFNYEAQPDKSGLPSDRFSAERPEGSISTLTIQRTEQRDSAMYRCASSRGTGSSTDTQYFGPGTRLTVL.

The J gene is TRBJ2-5, the V gene TRBV7-2; the match to TRBD1 covers 8 bases. Per the germline V gene, CDR1 is SGHTA and CDR2 is FQGNSA. CDR3 length: 15 amino acids. V lost 4 bases to trimming and J lost 4 bases; unmatched junction nucleotides: 8. In nucleotides, the CDR3 is TGTGCCAGCAGCTCCCCTTTGACAGGGGTAGAGACCCAGTACTTC. It codes for CASSSPLTGVETQYF.

This chain links TRBV5-6 with TRBJ2-5, with TRBD2 identical over 7 bases. The trim removed 2 bases at V and 3 bases at J, leaving 7 bases unmatched. The CDR3 spans 15 residues. Looked up from germline, CDR1 is SGHDT and CDR2 is YYEEEE. This chain's CDR3 is CASSFGGRAEETQYF. In nucleotides, the CDR3 is TGTGCCAGCAGCTTTGGTGGGAGGGCGGAAGAGACCCAGTACTTC. The variable domain in full, with the rest retrieved from reference TRBV5-6 and TRBJ2-5, is DAGVTQSPTHLIKTRGQQVTLRCSPKSGHDTVSWYQQALGQGPQFIFQYYEEEERQRGNFPDRFSGHQFPNYSSELNVNALLLGDSALYLCASSFGGRAEETQYFGPGTRLLVL.

The V call is TRBV28, the J call TRBJ2-2; D ambiguous. Germline lookup yields CDR1 MDHEN and CDR2 SYDVKM. The CDR3 runs to 13 residues. V lost 11 bases, J lost 0 bases, and 10 bases lay in between. The CDR3 spells CALAESNTGELFF. CDR3 coding DNA: TGTGCCTTAGCCGAATCGAACACCGGGGAGCTGTTTTTT.

The chain links TRBV29-1 to TRBJ2-1; D might be TRBD2 (6 bases). The CDR3 has 14 amino acids. Trimming shortened V by 8 bases and J by 8 bases, and 22 bases separated the two germline ends. The V gene's germline CDR1 is SQVTM and CDR2 ANQGSEA. CDR3 sequence reads: CSFSGTLPSDEQFF. Here the CDR3 DNA reads TGCAGCTTCTCAGGGACTCTGCCATCTGATGAGCAGTTCTTC.